Sequencing of this T cell receptor beta chain was carried out in a study of shared clonotypes between healthy human individuals (dated by TCRdb to about 2020). Looking at the study overall: A couple of women and a few men aged 18 to 49 years were included in the cohort. Per donor, three plates each were used for CD4 naive and CD4 memory, two for CD8 naive, and one for CD8 memory. Blood TCR repertoires of about five healthy adults were deeply sequenced to estimate repertoire size and the extent of clonotype sharing between individuals. To increase sequencing depth and limit assay-specific biases, TCR repertoire library preparation and sequencing were carried out by different laboratories using diverse techniques. Per donor, leukapheresis produced somewhere between about 0.8 and 9 billion PBMCs.

For the CD8 naive samples, CD45RO-negative cells were positively selected for CCR7, yielding a CD45RA+CCR7+ population from which TemRA cells were excluded. The donors were healthy, HIV-negative adults with no recently reported acute infections or vaccinations. All donors were Caucasian adults living in Nashville, Tennessee, USA. After blood collection by leukapheresis, PBMCs were isolated using Ficoll-Histopaque density gradient centrifugation and then cryopreserved in the vapor phase of liquid nitrogen. Analytical flow cytometry was used to check the purity and quantity of every magnetically sorted T cell population. From each sorted fraction, genomic DNA was isolated and quantified by UV absorbance on a Nanodrop 2000c. Using the deep immunoSEQ assay, multiplex PCR amplified TCR CDR3 regions from genomic DNA. For each cell subset, the extracted genomic DNA was distributed evenly across all wells of several immunoSEQ 96-well plates, and each plate served as one replicate. For sorted subsets, approximately 190 ng genomic DNA, equal to 30,000 to 35,000 T cell genomes, was loaded into each replicate PCR. Purified libraries were quantified with a Qubit 3.0 fluorometer, sized on a Bioanalyzer 2100, and re-quantified with the KAPA Library Quantification kit. Every immunoSEQ 96-well plate was sequenced on a dedicated single-read 150-cycle Illumina NextSeq 550 flow cell. The original methods were these. Because only junctional sequences without quality scores were contained in the immunoSEQ output, filtering matching that applied to full-length reads could not be performed. Sequences were annotated with PyIR, a Python wrapper for IgBLAST v1.9, using IMGT germline references to assign V/J genes and CDR3. Reads were filtered out if the reads had weak V/J assignments (E-value above 1e-6), no CDR3, stop codons, out-of-frame junctions, or ambiguous translated residues. A V3J clonotype was defined by an identical inferred V gene, J gene, and CDR3 amino acid sequence. To compute the percentage overlap between repertoires, the number of shared unique clonotypes was divided by the size of the smaller repertoire. Richness of each repertoire was evaluated using RTK rarefaction, the Chao1 estimator, and Recon v2.1 estimates of unobserved clonotypes. For all TCRbeta clonotypes obtained by the gDNA method from a few donors, generation probabilities were computed with OLGA. TCRdb holds this immuneACCESS table with in-frame rearrangements only. Some clones are missing; in checked studies, unresolved V genes explain under half, and the rest has no known cause. For V, J and clone size, that table is used; D and trimming come from the DNA. The sample table holds under 2,000,000 clones, of which about 95% were seen once. The top ten hold 1.2% of the sample.

Overall study results and their limits: The small number of donors limited the genetic and exposure-history diversity represented. Even with the large sequencing depth, rarefaction of the sorted-subset datasets indicated that sequencing was incomplete. Sampling was restricted to blood, and TCR repertoires in tissue are likely to differ from TCR repertoires in blood. Higher generation probabilities were observed for clonotypes shared by all four sorted-subset donors than for non-shared clonotypes. Based on pairwise subsampling, the degree of clonotype sharing among donors was expected to be affected by sequencing depth. Across a few donors, around 5.4% of naive CD4, roughly 3.3% of naive CD8, approximately 2.5% of memory CD4, and under 0.45% of memory CD8 clonotypes were shared. Naive subsets generally had larger estimated clonotype richness than memory subsets did.

The CDR3, from cysteine to phenylalanine, totals 14 residues. The sequence is cut down to CDR3 DNA, 42 bases in frame from base 1. Cut back by 0 bases and 3 bases, the V and J ends lie 10 bases apart. The germline V gene encodes CDR1 SGHRS and CDR2 YFSETQ. Points on this clone: This clone's antigen is unknown. Nothing much larger sits one base from this clone, and base qualities are not available.

The rearranged chain carries TRBV5-1 and TRBJ2-7; the D gene identity is not certain. The sequenced material came from naive CD8+ T cells sorted from blood. The label giving this sample's cell subset or site can be read as: CD45RA+CCR7+. This TCR came from a man younger than 35 in good health. The DNA sequence is TGCGCCAGCAGCTTGGACGGCATCAGCTACGAGCAGTACTTC. Its protein reads: CASSLDGISYEQYF.